This TCR beta chain was documented in a study of T cell repertoires in cytomegalovirus infection. In the study overall: CMV infection together with matching HLA type was indicated by public TCR beta signatures.

MiXCR was run by TCRdb on the reads, yielding one entry per CDR3 protein. In the table there are 300,000 to 400,000 distinct CDR3 sequences, 29% of which are singletons. A remark on this clonotype: Its antigen remains unidentified.

Looked up from germline, CDR1 is LNHDA and CDR2 is SQIVND (reference sequence). The V end lost 3 bases, the J end lost 0 bases, and 11 bases lay between the germline ends. The CDR3 is made up of 15 amino acids. Points from the study as a whole: There were HLA-C-restricted CMV-specific TCR beta clonotypes dominating the ex vivo response.

The material sequenced was cultured PBMCs, taken from culture after CMV antigen stimulation. The gene calls are TRBV19 and TRBJ1-1; no clear D gene. The TCR originated in a human donor in good health (CMV status not recorded). Some clones in this sample may be carry-over from other donors' samples. The CDR3 region is CASSIRKAVNTEAFF. The CDR3 region has the DNA TGTGCCAGTAGTATTAGAAAGGCCGTGAACACTGAAGCTTTCTTT.